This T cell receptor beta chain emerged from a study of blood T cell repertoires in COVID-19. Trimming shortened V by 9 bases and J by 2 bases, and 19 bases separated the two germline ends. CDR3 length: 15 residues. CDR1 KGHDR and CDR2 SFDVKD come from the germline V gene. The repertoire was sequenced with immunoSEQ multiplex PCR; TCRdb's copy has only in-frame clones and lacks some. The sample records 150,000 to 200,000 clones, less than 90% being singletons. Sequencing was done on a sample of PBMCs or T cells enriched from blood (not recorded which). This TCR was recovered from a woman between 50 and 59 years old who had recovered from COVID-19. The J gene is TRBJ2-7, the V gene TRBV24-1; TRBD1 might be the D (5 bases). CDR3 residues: CATGQTKGFTYEQYF. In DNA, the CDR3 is TGTGCCACCGGCCAGACCAAGGGGTTTACCTACGAGCAGTACTTC.